The clone carrying this TCR beta chain turned up a few times. Its matching antigen is unknown. Between the trimmed V and J ends, which lost 1 base and 3 bases, there was a span of 11 bases. There are 15 residues in the CDR3. Germline CDR1 reads SGHTA; CDR2 reads FQGTGA. The whole isolated RNA underwent reverse transcription, so sequencing captured expressed TCRB transcripts. Roughly 3.6 million reads on average were seen across naive, central memory and regulatory T cell samples. Using immunoSEQ multiplex PCR, the repertoire was profiled, and TCRdb retains in-frame clones only, with some absent. There are under 350,000 clones in the sample; about 7.8% occur only once, and under 1.3% lies in the top ten. This sample was included in a study of beta chain features in type 1 diabetes. General observations from the study: It was not settled here whether HLA type affects TCRB rearrangement. Patients with type 1 diabetes showed fewer VDJ junction insertions and more deletions. A closer apparent resemblance between naive, central memory and Treg TCRB repertoires was seen in patients than in healthy donors.

The clonotype originates from a woman younger than 30 in good health. Sequenced material: central memory CD4+ T cells from blood. The chain joins TRBV7-3 to TRBJ2-3, with D perhaps matching TRBD1 (5 bases). This chain's CDR3 is CASSLRGYGTDTQYF. In nucleotides, the CDR3 is TGTGCCAGCAGCTTAAGGGGCTATGGGACAGATACGCAGTATTTT.